This note documents a single T cell receptor (beta chain) sequence. Original processing notes: Estimation of nucleated cell counts was performed using reference gene primer amplification. Measured with immunoSEQ multiplex PCR; TCRdb has only the in-frame clones, and not every one. From that table come the V and J calls and clone size; the DNA was used to work out D and trimming. The sample has approximately 57,000 clones; more than 75% are singletons. These data originate in a study of blood T cell repertoires in COVID-19. At the level of the study: Spain, Italy and the United States supplied samples that represented acute and convalescent COVID-19. Sources were T cells, B-cell-depleted T cells, or PBMCs; the material itself was cDNA or gDNA.

This TCR was recovered from a man aged 50 or older with acute or convalescent COVID-19. Specimen: peripheral blood.

CDR3 in DNA: TGTGCCACTGGGACAGTTGGCTATGGCTACACCTTC. It is translated as CATGTVGYGYTF. The chain joins TRBV6-6 to TRBJ1-2; the match to TRBD1 covers 7 bases. The J segment lost 4 bases and the V segment lost 10 bases, leaving 6 bases of the junction unmatched. Per the germline V gene, CDR1 is MNHNY and CDR2 is SVGAGI (reference sequence). This CDR3 spans 12 amino acids.